This TCR beta chain comes out of a study of CD8 T cells in Susac syndrome (dated by TCRdb to the late 2010s). In the study overall: The study used repertoire sequencing to test whether antigen drove CD8+ T cell activation and differentiation in Susac syndrome. The clonality of the CD8+ T cell repertoire was compared across 11 to 12 healthy donors, about 14 Susac syndrome patients and roughly 15 multiple sclerosis patients.

Broad study findings and their caveats: The number of individuals in the TCR sequencing and HLA analysis was recognized as being relatively small.

V is clipped by 0 bases and J by 4 bases, and the sequence between their germline boundaries is 21 bases long. The germline V gene gives CDR1 as SQVTM and CDR2 as ANQGSEA. Including the terminal cysteine and phenylalanine, the CDR3 comprises 17 residues. CDR3 DNA only is kept here, 51 bases in frame from base 1. Regarding this clonotype: What antigen it recognizes has not been identified. Nothing much larger sits one base from this clone, and base qualities are not available.

High-throughput TCR beta sequencing profiled peripheral blood CD8+ and CD4+ T cells from healthy donors, Susac syndrome patients and multiple sclerosis patients. Treatment-naive patients with stable or active relapsing-remitting disease fulfilling revised McDonald criteria were used as multiple sclerosis controls. CD8+ TEMRA cells were enriched by FACS, while bulk CD8+ and CD4+ T cells were purified by magnetic negative isolation. Blood was collected in EDTA tubes and processed within 24 hours, with PBMCs isolated through density gradient centrifugation. PBMCs destined for TCR sequencing were cryopreserved in liquid nitrogen and later thawed in a 37 °C water bath. The sorted or isolated CD4+, CD8+ and CD8+ TEMRA cells had a purity of 90% or higher. RNA was extracted using the RNeasy kit, and roughly 0.45 to 1 microgram was reverse transcribed with random hexamers. The immunoSEQ multiplex PCR assay, covering 54 Vbeta and 13 Jbeta segments, was used to amplify TCR beta CDR3 regions. PCR amplification bias was corrected using a synthetic template baseline for primer optimization and computational correction. For the original study's pipeline: Only productive sequences were kept, with reads annotated to V, D and J genes according to IMGT and analyzed in immunoSEQ Analyzer. Clonality was calculated as one minus the Shannon entropy normalized by log2 of the number of productive unique sequences. For each patient and control, public and private clones were evaluated within the 100 most prevalent clones. Clones were defined as Susac-specific if absent from the healthy and MS cohorts, from over a thousand published viral clones and from other ImmuneACCESS disease sequences. The public reads were reprocessed in TCRdb via fastp at Q25 and MiXCR, keeping in-frame beta chains. Each record represents a unique CDR3 protein, reported with the most common genes and DNA among its rows. These V and J calls rely on TCRdb rather than the paper's analysis. Recorded for this sample are about 430,000 distinct CDR3 sequences; 85% of them occurred a single time. About 0.1% of the sample is taken by the ten largest.

This TCR was recovered from a human donor with multiple sclerosis. The sample consisted of CD8+ T cells from PBMCs. In this chain, TRBV29-1 is recombined with TRBJ1-2; the D gene is not confidently resolved. The DNA is as follows: TGCAGCGTTGAAGATTACCATACTCAGGTCTTTTCCTATGGCTACACCTTC. This is translated as CSVEDYHTQVFSYGYTF.